This record looks at one T cell receptor (beta chain) sequence and its context. This entry is derived from a study of OX40 agonist ivuxolimab in advanced cancers. On the study more broadly: Patients were treated with ivuxolimab, an agonistic anti-OX40 (CD134) antibody. Patients were dosed intravenously with ivuxolimab at 0.01 to 10 mg/kg every 2 weeks. A history of anti-PD-1, anti-PD-L1 or anti-CTLA-4 therapy was acceptable, and approximately 40% had some.

V shed 1 base and J shed 6 bases, with 9 bases lying between them. CDR3 size: 13 residues. The germline V gene encodes CDR1 GTSNPN and CDR2 SVGIG (reference sequence). The table came from immunoSEQ multiplex PCR; TCRdb's copy has only in-frame clones and leaves some out. The table shows around 120,000 clones, with roughly nine tenths occurring only once. The receptor was isolated from an adult with an advanced solid tumor such as melanoma, head and neck, liver or kidney cancer. This sequence joins TRBV30 and TRBJ1-4, with D maybe TRBD1 (5 bases). The source was CD4+ or CD8+ T cells sorted from blood, collected in a trial of the OX40 agonist ivuxolimab. The CDR3: CAWSGGADEKLFF. CDR3 nucleotides: TGTGCCTGGAGTGGGGGCGCGGATGAAAAACTGTTTTTT.